This TCR beta chain was observed in a study of shared clonotypes between healthy human individuals. Study outcomes and limitations: With few donors, the genetic and exposure-history diversity represented was limited. Clonotype sharing across donors was expected to vary with sequencing depth.

Per the authors' pipeline: Filtering differed, since immunoSEQ gave only junction sequences and no quality scores. Here immunoSEQ multiplex PCR was the method, and the copy in TCRdb shows in-frame clones only, minus some. For V, J and clone size, that table is used; D and trimming come from the DNA. In the table there are fewer than 600,000 clones, about four fifths of which are singletons. Comments on this clone: The antigen is unknown.

V lost 5 bases and J lost 3; bases outside the gene matches: 6. The germline gives CDR1 MDHEN, CDR2 SYDVKM. The CDR3 has 14 residues. The sequence derives from a woman in her 40s in good health. Some clones in this sample may be carry-over from other donors' samples. This rearrangement joins TRBV28 to TRBJ2-7, with 8 bases aligning to TRBD2. Sequenced input: PBMCs. The CDR3 DNA is TGTGCCAGCAGTGAATCCAGCGGGAGCTACGAGCAGTACTTC. This codes for CASSESSGSYEQYF.